The 26 T cell receptor beta chains below all came from one sample that was sequenced in a study of CD8 T cells in Susac syndrome. Reverse transcription of about 0.45 to 1 ug RNA was performed with random hexamers. Each CDR3 protein is one row after TCRdb ran MiXCR on the immunoSEQ multiplex PCR reads. The sample has over 350,000 distinct CDR3 sequences, approximately 85% seen once. The sequencing sample was made of CD8+ T cells from PBMCs. The receptor source for this set is a human donor with multiple sclerosis.

The rearrangement uses TRBV29-1 and TRBJ1-1; TRBD1 agrees at 7 bases. Germline V gene lookup returns CDR1 SQVTM and CDR2 ANQGSEA. This CDR3 has 14 residues. Trimming cost V 4 bases and J 1 base; bases outside gene matches: 6. The CDR3 coding sequence is TGCAGCGTTGGTCCCCGGGACAGGAACACTGAAGCTTTCTTT. This encodes CSVGPRDRNTEAFF.

The chain carries TRBV4-1 and TRBJ2-3; TRBD2 agrees at 9 bases. Per the germline V gene, CDR1 is MGHRA and CDR2 is YSYEKL. This CDR3 contains 18 residues. V lost 4 bases and J lost 5; bases outside the gene matches: 16. CDR3 region: CASSLPRYERGEVDTQYF. CDR3 coding DNA: TGCGCCAGCAGCCTTCCCCGGTACGAGCGGGGGGAGGTAGATACGCAGTATTTT.

The chain combines TRBV12-5 with TRBJ1-1; D is possibly TRBD1 (6 bases). The V gene lost 7 bases and the J gene lost 0 bases, with 18 bases spanning the gap. Looked up from germline, CDR1 is LGHNT and CDR2 is FRNRAP. The CDR3 covers 16 residues. The DNA of the CDR3 is TGTGCTAGTGCCTCGATACCGGGACACCTGAACACTGAAGCTTTCTTT. It yields the protein CASASIPGHLNTEAFF.

This chain uses TRBV24-1 with TRBJ1-5; 8 bases are a match to TRBD1. There are 18 residues in the CDR3. Germline assignment: CDR1 KGHDR and CDR2 SFDVKD. J was trimmed by 2 bases and V by 0 bases; bases with no gene match: 8. CDR3 in DNA: TGTGCCACCAGTGATTTGCAGGACAGGGTCACTGGCAATCAGCCCCAGCATTTT. This sequence encodes CATSDLQDRVTGNQPQHF.

V gene TRBV6-5 combines with J gene TRBJ1-1, with a possible D match to TRBD1 (6 bases). This CDR3 region has 12 residues. With 8 bases removed from V and 7 bases from J, the gap between germline ends came to 14 bases. Per the germline V gene, CDR1 is MNHEY and CDR2 is SVGAGI. This CDR3 is CASQGGFSEAFF. In DNA form, the CDR3 reads TGTGCCAGCCAAGGGGGATTTAGTGAAGCTTTCTTT.

The chain has TRBV12-3 or TRBV12-4 and TRBJ1-2; D possibly corresponds to TRBD1 (5 bases). CDR3 size: 14 residues. The ends were cut back, 2 bases at V and 6 bases at J, with 13 bases in the middle. CDR3 DNA: TGTGCCAGCAGTTTAAGCATCGGGGCGGATGGCTACACCTTC. Its protein product is CASSLSIGADGYTF.

This rearrangement joins TRBV23-1 to TRBJ1-3; 8 positions match TRBD1. TRBV23-1 is marked as an open reading frame, function uncertain. V shed 6 bases and J 4 bases; nucleotides not matched to a gene: 11. The CDR3 loop spans 16 amino acids. CDR3 region: CASSPPGQENGNTIYF. Here the CDR3 DNA reads TGCGCCAGCAGCCCCCCGGGACAGGAGAACGGAAACACCATATATTTT.

This chain links TRBV19 with TRBJ1-5; 8 bases fit TRBD1. CDR1 and CDR2 from the germline V gene are LNHDA and SQIVND (reference sequence). V lost 5 bases, J lost 6 bases, and 6 bases stayed unmatched. This CDR3 comprises 14 residues. The DNA for the CDR3 is TGTGCCAGTAGTCCCGAGGACAGGGTTCAGCCCCAGCATTTT. It yields the protein CASSPEDRVQPQHF.

The chain couples TRBV6-1 to TRBJ2-2; 8 nucleotides agree with TRBD1. The ends lost 7 bases at V and 3 bases at J; junction bases unmatched: 4. Germline CDR1 and CDR2: MNHNS and SASEGT. The CDR3 length is 14 residues. Here the CDR3 DNA reads TGTGCCAGCATGGGACAGGCCGACACCGGGGAGCTGTTTTTT. Its protein product is CASMGQADTGELFF.

This clonotype was observed a few times. The chain couples TRBV6-1 to TRBJ2-5; D may be TRBD1 (6 bases). The V and J ends lost 5 bases and 5 bases respectively, with 18 bases between them. Germline-derived CDR1 and CDR2 are MNHNS and SASEGT. The CDR3 runs 15 residues. CDR3 region: CASSPRTEITETQYF. The CDR3 DNA sequence: TGTGCCAGCAGTCCGCGGACAGAAATTACCGAGACCCAGTACTTC.

The chain uses TRBV9 and TRBJ2-7, with 11 bases fitting TRBD1. The trim removed 0 bases at V and 2 bases at J, leaving 10 bases unmatched. The CDR3 sequence is 18 residues long. In germline, CDR1 is SGDLS, CDR2 YYNGEE. CDR3 loop: CASSVGVWDRGNPYEQYF. The CDR3 bases are TGTGCCAGCAGCGTAGGGGTATGGGACAGGGGGAATCCCTACGAGCAGTACTTC.

The chain recombines TRBV4-1 with TRBJ2-7; 8 bases line up with TRBD1. J gave up 2 bases and V 1 base, and 4 bases lay outside the gene matches. Germline V gene sequence: CDR1 MGHRA, CDR2 YSYEKL. This CDR3 region has 15 residues. The CDR3 loop reads CASSQGGTGTYEQYF. The DNA of the CDR3 is TGCGCCAGCAGCCAAGGGGGGACAGGAACCTACGAGCAGTACTTC.

The chain is built from TRBV12-3 or TRBV12-4 and TRBJ2-5; 11 nucleotides align to TRBD2. The junction had 4 bases not matched to a gene; V was cut back by 5 bases and J by 5 bases. CDR3 size: 14 residues. CDR3 in DNA: TGTGCCAGCAGTCATAGCGGGGGGGCGGAGACCCAGTACTTC. It yields the protein CASSHSGGAETQYF.

V and J are TRBV29-1 and TRBJ2-1, with 9 bases matching TRBD1. The CDR3 totals 13 residues. Germline values: CDR1 SQVTM, CDR2 ANQGSEA. Trimming at V came to 6 bases and at J to 8 bases, leaving 8 bases not matched to a gene. The CDR3 loop reads CSVRDRETDEQFF. The CDR3 nucleotides read TGCAGCGTCCGGGACAGGGAAACGGATGAGCAGTTCTTC.

This rearrangement joins TRBV20-1 to TRBJ1-2; D gene unclear. The V end lost 6 bases, the J end lost 8 bases, and 19 bases lay between the germline ends. This CDR3 comprises 13 residues. Germline lookup yields CDR1 DFQATT and CDR2 SNEGSKA (reference sequence). The CDR3 region has the DNA TGCAGTGCCGCCACGGACGGACGACTAGGCTACACCTTC. It translates to CSAATDGRLGYTF.

This CDR3 is CASSVGEGDTEAFF. The CDR3 nucleotides read TGCGCCAGCAGCGTGGGGGAAGGTGACACTGAAGCTTTCTTT. The chain has TRBV5-1 and TRBJ1-1; D perhaps matches TRBD1 (5 bases). The CDR3 spans 14 residues. CDR1 and CDR2 from the germline V gene are SGHRS and YFSETQ. The ends were cut back, 4 bases at V and 3 bases at J, with 13 bases in the middle. The full variable domain, in which reference TRBV5-1 and TRBJ1-1 provide the parts outside the CDR3, is KAGVTQTPRYLIKTRGQQVTLSCSPISGHRSVSWYQQTPGQGLQFLFEYFSETQRNKGNFPGRFSGRQFSNSRSEMNVSTLELGDSALYLCASSVGEGDTEAFFGQGTRLTVV.

J is TRBJ1-1 and V is TRBV2; D may be TRBD1 (5 bases). The V gene lost 7 bases and the J gene lost 7 bases, with 10 bases spanning the gap. The CDR3 consists of 11 residues. Germline CDR1 reads SNHLY; CDR2 reads FYNNEI. The CDR3 loop is CASTGGNEAFF. In DNA form, the CDR3 reads TGTGCCAGCACTGGGGGTAATGAAGCTTTCTTT.

This clonotype came up a few times. V is TRBV6-5 and J is TRBJ2-7; tentative D call: TRBD1 (6 bases). The V gene's germline CDR1 is MNHEY and CDR2 SVGAGI. V was cut by 8 bases and J by 3 bases, with 14 bases left in between. The CDR3 is made up of 13 amino acids. The DNA of the CDR3 is TGTGCCAGCTCCTGGGGACACTACTACGAGCAGTACTTC. This encodes CASSWGHYYEQYF.

The chain links TRBV7-8 to TRBJ2-1; no firm D call. The V end lost 3 bases, the J end lost 2 bases, and 11 bases lay between the germline ends. Germline assignment: CDR1 SGHVS and CDR2 FQNEAQ. This CDR3 has 15 residues. Written as DNA, the CDR3 is TGTGCCAGCAGCTTGGACGATGGGGCCTACAATGAGCAGTTCTTC. It encodes CASSLDDGAYNEQFF.

The gene calls are TRBV6-5 and TRBJ2-7; 12 positions agree with TRBD1. V trimming: 2 bases; J trimming: 5 bases; junction bases outside the gene matches: 1. This CDR3 contains 14 residues. From germline, CDR1 is MNHEY and CDR2 SVGAGI. CDR3 protein: CASSYGTGGDEQYF. Here the CDR3 DNA reads TGTGCCAGCAGTTACGGGACAGGGGGCGACGAGCAGTACTTC.

The chain uses TRBV11-2 and TRBJ1-3; the D gene is possibly TRBD1 (5 bases). The germline V gene encodes CDR1 SGHAT and CDR2 FQNNGV. The CDR3 is 17 residues long. Deletions cut 5 bases from V and 0 bases from J, with 17 bases between. CDR3 coding DNA: TGTGCCAGCAGCCCAGGGACGGCAGAACTCTCTGGAAACACCATATATTTT. The encoded protein is CASSPGTAELSGNTIYF.

The chain has TRBV3-1 and TRBJ1-2, with 7 bases fitting TRBD1. The CDR3 is 13 amino acids. V dropped 4 bases and J dropped 8; count of bases not matched to a gene: 7. The germline V gene has CDR1 LGHDT and CDR2 YNNKEL (reference sequence). The CDR3 is CASSRPEGGGYTF. DNA for the CDR3: TGTGCCAGCAGCCGGCCCGAAGGGGGCGGCTACACCTTC.

The gene calls are TRBV4-1 and TRBJ1-1; D is unresolved. This CDR3 contains 14 residues. Germline V gene data show CDR1 as MGHRA and CDR2 as YSYEKL. With 2 bases removed from V and 3 bases from J, the gap between germline ends came to 10 bases. The chain's CDR3 is CASSQSTYYTEAFF. Written as DNA, the CDR3 is TGCGCCAGCAGCCAATCGACGTATTACACTGAAGCTTTCTTT.

This chain joins TRBV20-1 and TRBJ2-6; no firm D call. V lost 6 bases and J 0 bases, leaving 9 bases between the germline ends. The CDR3 has 14 amino acids. Germline V gene lookup returns CDR1 DFQATT and CDR2 SNEGSKA (reference sequence). The CDR3 DNA follows: TGCAGTGCCCCGGACCCCTCTGGGGCCAACGTCCTGACTTTC. Protein: CSAPDPSGANVLTF.

The chain carries TRBV4-1 and TRBJ2-3; maybe TRBD2 (5 bases). Deletions cut 0 bases from V and 0 bases from J, with 16 bases between. This CDR3 region has 18 residues. Looked up from germline, CDR1 is MGHRA and CDR2 is YSYEKL. The CDR3 bases are TGCGCCAGCAGCCAAGATACGGGGAGAAGTACTAGCACAGATACGCAGTATTTT. It encodes CASSQDTGRSTSTDTQYF.

The chain couples TRBV30 to TRBJ2-7; TRBD2 might be the D (6 bases). This CDR3 comprises 13 residues. Per the germline V gene, CDR1 is GTSNPN and CDR2 is SVGIG (reference sequence). V lost 2 bases to trimming and J lost 0 bases, with 8 bases between them. The CDR3 bases are TGTGCCTGGAGTAGGGAGGCCTCCTACGAGCAGTACTTC. Protein: CAWSREASYEQYF.